These 30 T cell receptor beta chains came from one sample sequenced in a study of post-analysis software for immune sequencing data. Study-level points and caveats: Patients had higher frequencies than controls of a handful of TRBV segments, including TRBV5-6, TRBV5-1 and TRBV20-1.

Built from TCR beta cDNA, the libraries had unique molecular identifiers in them. TCRdb processed the PCR reads anew with MiXCR; each CDR3 protein has one entry. The table has about 200,000 distinct CDR3 sequences, over 25% seen once. Their recognized antigens are unknown. Sequencing input: blood. Every receptor here comes from a girl under 18 with multiple sclerosis.

The table lists this clonotype with many counts. The V gene is TRBV12-3 or TRBV12-4, the J gene TRBJ1-1; 9 bases line up with TRBD1. The J segment lost 8 bases and the V segment lost 7 bases, leaving 14 bases of the junction unmatched. CDR3 size: 15 residues. For the CDR3, the DNA is TGTGCCAGCATCACTACCCCCCTTACAGGGGGCGAAGCTTTCTTT. Encoded protein: CASITTPLTGGEAFF.

This clonotype was recorded only once. Being one base from a much bigger clone, this may be a read error. The chain carries TRBV20-1 and TRBJ1-1, with D possibly matching TRBD1 (5 bases). V gave up 1 base and J gave up 10 bases, with 13 bases separating them. This CDR3 spans 12 amino acids. Germline CDR1 reads DFQATT; CDR2 reads SNEGSKA (reference sequence). The CDR3 region is CSARARCGGAFF. DNA of the CDR3: TGCAGTGCTAGAGCACGGTGCGGGGGAGCTTTCTTT.

About this clonotype itself: This may stem from a read error, because a much larger clone lies one nucleotide away. CDR3 amino acids: CASGPDRAHGYTF. The CDR3 nucleotides are TGCGCCAGCGGGCCCGACAGAGCCCATGGCTACACCTTC. The V and J genes are TRBV5-1 and TRBJ1-2, with a weak D call TRBD1 (5 bases). Germline lookup yields CDR1 SGHRS and CDR2 YFSETQ. The CDR3 consists of 13 residues. V shed 7 bases and J shed 6 bases, with 16 bases lying between them.

Points on this clonotype: The missing conserved phenylalanine or tryptophan at the end of this CDR3 makes a read error likely. This rearrangement joins TRBV3-1 to TRBJ2-1, with D perhaps matching TRBD1 (6 bases). The germline gives CDR1 LGHDT, CDR2 YNNKEL (reference sequence). This CDR3 has 14 residues. V dropped 4 bases and J dropped 4 bases, with 11 bases sitting between them. The chain's CDR3 is CASSREDRYNEQFL. The CDR3 nucleotides are TGTGCCAGCAGCCGAGAGGACAGATACAATGAGCAGTTCTTA.

A word on this clonotype: Given a much more abundant clone one base away, this may be a read error. The rearrangement joins TRBV7-2 to TRBJ2-7; TRBD2 aligns across 10 bases. V trimming: 4 bases; J trimming: 6 bases; junction bases outside the gene matches: 3. Looked up from germline, CDR1 is SGHTA and CDR2 is FQGNSA. The CDR3 length is 13 residues. In DNA, the CDR3 is TGTGCCAGCAGCTCCTTAGCGGGAGGCGAGCAGTACTTC. Translating it yields CASSSLAGGEQYF.

In its sample, this clonotype was seen many times. This chain joins TRBV6-1 and TRBJ2-3, with TRBD1 matching over 8 bases. J gave up 4 bases and V 4 bases, and 13 bases lay outside the gene matches. Germline V CDR1 and CDR2: MNHNS, SASEGT. This CDR3 is 17 amino acids long. The CDR3 sequence is CASSVYRTGSGADTQYF. CDR3 nucleotides: TGTGCCAGCAGTGTTTACCGGACAGGGTCGGGGGCAGATACGCAGTATTTT.

This clonotype appeared many times. This rearrangement joins TRBV29-1 to TRBJ2-1; 9 nucleotides line up with TRBD1. After removal of 5 bases from V and 0 bases from J, the junction contained 14 bases not matched to a gene. The V gene's germline CDR1 is SQVTM and CDR2 ANQGSEA. The CDR3 sequence is 18 residues long. The CDR3 bases are TGCAGCGTTACAGGGGGCGCTGGGGGGCGGCCCTCCTACAATGAGCAGTTCTTC. It translates to CSVTGGAGGRPSYNEQFF.

This clonotype was observed once. The V and J genes are TRBV30 and TRBJ1-2, with D uncertain. This CDR3 has 14 amino acids. Per germline, CDR1 GTSNPN and CDR2 SVGIG (reference sequence). V was cut by 5 bases and J by 0 bases, with 13 bases left in between. In nucleotides, the CDR3 is TGTGCCTGGGGTCTTATAGCCACTAACTATGGCTACACCTTC. This gives the protein CAWGLIATNYGYTF.

In regard to this clonotype: A much larger clone differs by one base, so this may be a read error. The V gene is TRBV19, the J gene TRBJ2-7; D possibly corresponds to TRBD2 (6 bases). The J call may be in error: the DNA end matches TRBJ2-5 better. Germline-derived CDR1 and CDR2 are LNHDA and SQIVND (reference sequence). This CDR3 has 14 amino acids. DNA for the CDR3: TGTGCCGGTAGTATTCCGGGACTGGGGGAGACCCAGTACTTC. Its protein is CAGSIPGLGETQYF.

With respect to this clonotype: This may be a read error: a much more frequent sequence differs by one nucleotide. The chain has TRBV28 and TRBJ2-7, with 8 positions matching TRBD1. Germline V gene lookup returns CDR1 MDHEN and CDR2 SYDVKM. CDR3 length equals 13 residues. CDR3 loop: CAGSLRGLYEQYF. CDR3 sequence (DNA): TGTGCCGGCAGTCTCAGGGGGCTCTACGAGCAGTACTTC.

The chain carries TRBV5-1 and TRBJ1-2, with TRBD1 as a possible D gene (5 bases). V was pared by 0 bases and J by 1 base, with 10 bases between. CDR3 length: 15 amino acids. Germline-derived CDR1 and CDR2 are SGHRS and YFSETQ. The CDR3 sequence is CASSLEGQINYGYTF. In DNA, the CDR3 is TGCGCCAGCAGCTTGGAAGGACAAATTAACTATGGCTACACCTTC.

Ten or more counts support this clonotype. The chain couples TRBV7-2 to TRBJ1-2, with TRBD1 matching 9 bases. Germline loops: CDR1 SGHTA, CDR2 FQGNSA. Trimming cost V 4 bases and J 9 bases; bases outside gene matches: 6. This CDR3 is 13 amino acids long. Here the CDR3 reads CASSSGQGRSYTF. CDR3 nucleotide sequence: TGTGCCAGCAGCTCCGGACAGGGGCGTAGCTACACCTTC. The full variable domain, in which reference TRBV7-2 and TRBJ1-2 provide the parts outside the CDR3, is GAGVSQSPSNKVTEKGKDVELRCDPISGHTALYWYRQSLGQGLEFLIYFQGNSAPDKSGLPSDRFSAERTGGSVSTLTIQRTQQEDSAVYLCASSSGQGRSYTFGSGTRLTVV.

Concerning this clonotype: Germline and junction disagree at one end, which may indicate a read error. This chain links TRBV5-1 with TRBJ2-3; D possibly corresponds to TRBD1 (5 bases). The germline gives CDR1 SGHRS, CDR2 YFSETQ. The CDR3 extends over 14 amino acids. DNA for the CDR3: TGCGCCAACAGCTCCCAGGGTTGGACAGATACGCAGTATTTT. As protein: CANSSQGWTDTQYF.

This clonotype appeared a single time. This clone may be a read error of a much larger clone one base away. The J gene is TRBJ2-7, the V gene TRBV6-6; perhaps TRBD2 as D (5 bases). The germline V gene encodes CDR1 MNHNY and CDR2 SVGAGI (reference sequence). The CDR3 has 13 amino acids. The CDR3 DNA sequence: TGTGCCGGCAGTTACGGACTTTCCTACGAGCAGTACTTC. Encoded protein: CAGSYGLSYEQYF.

At least ten counts were recorded for this clonotype. CDR3 sequence (DNA): TGCAGTGCTCTGGGGGGAGACGAGCAGTACTTC. Translating gives CSALGGDEQYF. V is TRBV20-1 and J is TRBJ2-7; D perhaps matches TRBD2 (6 bases). The CDR3 covers 11 residues. V gave up 5 bases and J gave up 5 bases, with 10 bases separating them. Germline CDR1 DFQATT, CDR2 SNEGSKA (reference sequence).

As to this clonotype: One end of the junction varies from germline; a read error may be responsible. This rearrangement joins TRBV12-3 or TRBV12-4 to TRBJ1-2; D gene ambiguous. The CDR3 loop spans 16 amino acids. The CDR3 spells CASSSLRDAPKYGYTF. The CDR3 DNA is TGTGCCAGCAGTTCCTTACGCGACGCCCCTAAGTATGGCTACACCTTC.

The chain joins TRBV14 to TRBJ1-4; D remains unclear. The germline CDR1 and CDR2 sequences are SGHDN and FVKESK. Trimming stripped 1 base from V and 12 bases from J, with 9 bases between. This CDR3 region has 12 residues. In DNA, the CDR3 is TGTGCCAGCAGCCAAGTCCTGATGGAACTGTTTTTT. It specifies CASSQVLMELFF.

As regards this clonotype: Given a much more abundant clone one base away, this may be a read error. The chain uses TRBV7-9 and TRBJ2-3; a weak D match, TRBD2 (6 bases). CDR1 SEHNR and CDR2 FQNEAQ come from the germline V gene (reference sequence). This CDR3 is built from 14 residues. CDR3: CACSVPGLTDTQYF. CDR3 in DNA: TGTGCCTGCAGCGTCCCGGGACTCACAGATACGCAGTATTTT.

The sample holds many counts of this clonotype. This rearrangement joins TRBV9 to TRBJ2-1; 12 bases are shared with TRBD1. CDR1 and CDR2 (germline): SGDLS, YYNGEE. The CDR3 runs to 15 residues. V was clipped by 2 bases and J by 11 bases; unmatched bases: 8. CDR3 in amino acids: CASSVGTGGVPQQFF. The CDR3 bases are TGTGCCAGCAGCGTTGGGACAGGGGGCGTCCCCCAGCAGTTCTTC.

A remark on this clonotype: A read error is possible here, since a much larger clone lies one base away. The genes are TRBV29-1 and TRBJ2-7; D call uncertain. The CDR3 extends over 11 amino acids. Germline CDR1 is SQVTM and CDR2 is ANQGSEA. The V end lost 7 bases, the J end lost 5 bases, and 12 bases lay between the germline ends. The CDR3 DNA is TGCAGCGCGGGCCAGGTCCACGAGCAGTACTTC. This encodes CSAGQVHEQYF.

The rearrangement joins TRBV7-8 to TRBJ2-2; D is unclear. This CDR3 has 13 residues. The germline V gene encodes CDR1 SGHVS and CDR2 FQNEAQ. V was trimmed by 1 base and J by 7 bases, leaving 7 bases between them. DNA for the CDR3: TGTGCCAGCAGCTTAGTGGTCGGCGGGGAGCTGTTTTTT. Translating it yields CASSLVVGGELFF.

The chain joins TRBV7-6 to TRBJ2-7, with 12 bases identical to TRBD2. Germline CDR1 reads SGHVS; CDR2 reads FNYEAQ. Germline trimming cut 8 bases from V and 5 bases from J; bases unmatched to any gene: 10. The CDR3 is made up of 15 amino acids. The CDR3 region has the DNA TGTGCCAGCTCGTCCGGACTAGCGGGGAAGGACGAGCAGTACTTC. Translated: CASSSGLAGKDEQYF.

Many counts were recorded for this clonotype. CDR3 sequence (DNA): TGTGCTAGTGGTTTGGTATATAACAGGGGTCCAAGCTCCTACGAGCAGTACTTC. Protein sequence: CASGLVYNRGPSSYEQYF. The gene calls are TRBV12-5 and TRBJ2-7; the match to TRBD1 covers 7 bases. The germline V gene encodes CDR1 LGHNT and CDR2 FRNRAP. The junction had 11 bases not matched to a gene; V was cut back by 0 bases and J by 0 bases. The length of the CDR3 is 18 residues.

This clonotype showed up many times. The chain recombines TRBV5-1 with TRBJ1-1, with a weak D call TRBD1 (6 bases). This CDR3 is built from 15 residues. The germline gives CDR1 SGHRS, CDR2 YFSETQ. The V and J ends lost 4 bases and 5 bases respectively, with 18 bases between them. The CDR3 loop is CASSGQTGLGTEAFF. For the CDR3, the DNA is TGCGCCAGCAGCGGCCAGACAGGTTTGGGAACTGAAGCTTTCTTT.

This clonotype was seen only a few times. The chain uses TRBV20-1 and TRBJ1-6; D is possibly TRBD1 (5 bases). The CDR3 has 13 residues. Germline CDR1 DFQATT, CDR2 SNEGSKA (reference sequence). Trimming pared 6 bases from V and 13 bases from J, leaving 19 bases between. DNA for the CDR3: TGCAGTGCCCCATCCGGGACCCTTGGGCCCCTCCACTTT. It codes for CSAPSGTLGPLHF.

The table lists this clonotype with many counts. The J gene is TRBJ2-3, the V gene TRBV12-3 or TRBV12-4; weak D call: TRBD2 (7 bases). Trimming left V 6 bases short and J 5 bases short, with 18 bases between. The CDR3 has 15 residues. CDR3 loop: CASSQRRGLGDTQYF. CDR3 coding DNA: TGTGCCAGCAGCCAGAGGCGGGGGCTGGGAGATACGCAGTATTTT.

This rearrangement joins TRBV5-1 to TRBJ1-4; D not resolved. The CDR3 sequence is 16 residues long. V lost 0 bases and J 0 bases, leaving 9 bases between the germline ends. Germline lookup yields CDR1 SGHRS and CDR2 YFSETQ. Here the CDR3 reads CASSLGQGSTNEKLFF. The CDR3 DNA follows: TGCGCCAGCAGCTTGGGACAAGGTTCAACTAATGAAAAACTGTTTTTT.

This chain connects TRBV5-1 to TRBJ2-1, with 8 nucleotides matching TRBD1. The CDR3 extends over 16 amino acids. The trim removed 3 bases at V and 10 bases at J, leaving 15 bases unmatched. Germline V gives CDR1 SGHRS, CDR2 YFSETQ. The CDR3 DNA sequence: TGCGCCAGCAGCTCCTTGACAGGGGCGTTGGGTCACGAGCAGTTCTTC. It specifies CASSSLTGALGHEQFF.

A remark on this clonotype: A clone one base away is much larger, so this may be a read error. The J gene is TRBJ1-2, the V gene TRBV29-1; D uncertain. Germline assignment: CDR1 SQVTM and CDR2 ANQGSEA. The length of the CDR3 is 15 residues. Here the CDR3 reads CSVDDTSVANYDYTF. Here the CDR3 DNA reads TGCAGCGTTGACGACACCTCCGTGGCTAACTATGACTACACCTTC. Full variable domain (missing parts from reference TRBV29-1 and TRBJ1-2): SAVISQKPSRDICQRGTSLTIQCQVDSQVTMMFWYRQQPGQSLTLIATANQGSEATYESGFVIDKFPISRPNLTFSTLTVSNMSPEDSSIYLCSVDDTSVANYDYTFGSGTRLTVV.

This clonotype was recorded many times. This chain uses TRBV20-1 with TRBJ2-1, with 7 nucleotides matching TRBD1. The V segment lost 1 base and the J segment 4 bases; nucleotides outside the gene matches: 4. The CDR3 loop spans 14 amino acids. Germline V gives CDR1 DFQATT, CDR2 SNEGSKA (reference sequence). In DNA, the CDR3 is TGCAGTGCTAGAGTCTGGGGACAGTACAATGAGCAGTTCTTC. This translates into CSARVWGQYNEQFF.